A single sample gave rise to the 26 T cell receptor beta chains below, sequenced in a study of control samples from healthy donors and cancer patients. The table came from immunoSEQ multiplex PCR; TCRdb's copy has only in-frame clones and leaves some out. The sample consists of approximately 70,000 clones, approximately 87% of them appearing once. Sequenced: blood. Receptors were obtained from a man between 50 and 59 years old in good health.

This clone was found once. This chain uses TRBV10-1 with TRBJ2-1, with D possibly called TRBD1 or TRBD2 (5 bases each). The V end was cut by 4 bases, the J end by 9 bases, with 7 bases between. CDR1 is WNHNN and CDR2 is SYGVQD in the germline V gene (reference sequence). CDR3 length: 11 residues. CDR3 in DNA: TGCGCCAGCAGTGGTGGGGGTGAGCAGTTCTTC. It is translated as CASSGGGEQFF.

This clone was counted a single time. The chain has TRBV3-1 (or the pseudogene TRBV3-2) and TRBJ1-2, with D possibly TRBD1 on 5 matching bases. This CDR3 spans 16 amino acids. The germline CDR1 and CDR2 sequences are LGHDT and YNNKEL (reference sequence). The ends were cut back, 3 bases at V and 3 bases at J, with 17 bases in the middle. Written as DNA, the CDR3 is TGTGCCAGCAGCCAGGTTGACAGCAAAGGGGACTATGGCTACACCTTC. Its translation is CASSQVDSKGDYGYTF.

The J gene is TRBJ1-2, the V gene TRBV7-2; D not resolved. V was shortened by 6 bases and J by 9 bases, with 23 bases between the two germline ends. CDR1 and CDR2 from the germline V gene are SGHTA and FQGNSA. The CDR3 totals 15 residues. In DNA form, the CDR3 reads TGTGCCAGCAGATCCCAAGTTCTCGGCTTATCCAGCTACACCTTC. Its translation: CASRSQVLGLSSYTF.

CDR3 DNA sequence: TGTGCCAGCAGTAGTAACCAGGGGGGGAGTCAGCCCCAGCATTTT. Protein sequence: CASSSNQGGSQPQHF. J is TRBJ1-5 and V is TRBV6-5, with 7 bases fitting TRBD1. This CDR3 has 15 residues. The ends lost 5 bases at V and 6 bases at J; junction bases unmatched: 10. Per germline, CDR1 MNHEY and CDR2 SVGAGI.

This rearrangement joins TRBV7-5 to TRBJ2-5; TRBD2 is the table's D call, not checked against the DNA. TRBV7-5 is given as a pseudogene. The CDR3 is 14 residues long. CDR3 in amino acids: CVRSLGGSQETQYF. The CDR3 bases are TGTGTCAGAAGCTTAGGCGGCAGCCAAGAGACCCAGTACTTC.

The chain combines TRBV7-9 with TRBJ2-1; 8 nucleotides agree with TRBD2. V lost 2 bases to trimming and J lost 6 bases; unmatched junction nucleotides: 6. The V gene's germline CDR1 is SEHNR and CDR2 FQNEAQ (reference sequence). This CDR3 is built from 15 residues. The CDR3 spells CASSLMSGGANEQFF. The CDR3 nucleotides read TGTGCCAGCAGCTTAATGTCCGGGGGGGCCAATGAGCAGTTCTTC.

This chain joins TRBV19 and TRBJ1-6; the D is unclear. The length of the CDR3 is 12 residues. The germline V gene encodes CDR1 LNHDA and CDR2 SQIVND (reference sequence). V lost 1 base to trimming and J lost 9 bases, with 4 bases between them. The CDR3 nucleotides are TGTGCCAGTAGTATAGGTAGTTCACCCCTCCACTTT. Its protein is CASSIGSSPLHF.

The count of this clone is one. The CDR3 loop is CASSSGLAAGELFF. The CDR3 DNA is TGTGCCAGCAGCTCGGGACTCGCCGCCGGGGAGCTGTTTTTT. The V and J genes are TRBV5-6 and TRBJ2-2; D is perhaps TRBD2 (6 bases). V was clipped by 3 bases and J by 6 bases, with 12 bases between them. The CDR3 sequence is 14 residues long. The germline gives CDR1 SGHDT, CDR2 YYEEEE.

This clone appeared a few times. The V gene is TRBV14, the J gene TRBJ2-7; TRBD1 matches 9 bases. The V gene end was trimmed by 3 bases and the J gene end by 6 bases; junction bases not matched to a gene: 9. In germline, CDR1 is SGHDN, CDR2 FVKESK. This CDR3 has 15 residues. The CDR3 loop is CASSHLGQGQGEQYF. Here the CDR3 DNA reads TGTGCCAGCAGCCACTTGGGACAGGGTCAGGGCGAGCAGTACTTC.

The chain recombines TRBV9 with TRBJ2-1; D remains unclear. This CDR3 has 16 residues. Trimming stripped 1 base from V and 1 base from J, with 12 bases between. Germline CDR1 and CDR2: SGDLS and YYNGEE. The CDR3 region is CASSVPESRSYNEQFF. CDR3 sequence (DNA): TGTGCCAGCAGCGTACCTGAATCCAGATCCTACAATGAGCAGTTCTTC.

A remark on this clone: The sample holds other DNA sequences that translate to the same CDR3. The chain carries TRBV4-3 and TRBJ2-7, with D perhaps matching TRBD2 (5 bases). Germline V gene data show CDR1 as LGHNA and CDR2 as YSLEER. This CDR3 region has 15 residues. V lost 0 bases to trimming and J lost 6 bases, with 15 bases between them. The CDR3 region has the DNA TGCGCCAGCAGCCAAGAGTGGGATTTGGCGGGCGAGCAGTACTTC. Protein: CASSQEWDLAGEQYF.

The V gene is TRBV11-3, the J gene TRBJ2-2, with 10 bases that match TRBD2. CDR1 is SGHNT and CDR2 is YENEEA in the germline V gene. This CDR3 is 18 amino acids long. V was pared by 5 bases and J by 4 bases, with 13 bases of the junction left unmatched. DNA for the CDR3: TGTGCCAGCAGCACCCATCTGGTAGCGGGAGGAGGCACCGGGGAGCTGTTTTTT. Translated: CASSTHLVAGGGTGELFF.

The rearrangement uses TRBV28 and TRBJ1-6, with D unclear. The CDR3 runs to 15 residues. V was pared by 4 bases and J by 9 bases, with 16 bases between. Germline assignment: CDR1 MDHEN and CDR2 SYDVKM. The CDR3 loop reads CASSSPGPRGSPLHF. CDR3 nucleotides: TGTGCCAGCAGTTCGCCGGGCCCACGGGGTTCACCCCTCCACTTT. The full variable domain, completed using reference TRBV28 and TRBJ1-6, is DVKVTQSSRYLVKRTGEKVFLECVQDMDHENMFWYRQDPGLGLRLIYFSYDVKMKEKGDIPEGYSVSREKKERFSLILESASTNQTSMYLCASSSPGPRGSPLHFGNGTRLTVT.

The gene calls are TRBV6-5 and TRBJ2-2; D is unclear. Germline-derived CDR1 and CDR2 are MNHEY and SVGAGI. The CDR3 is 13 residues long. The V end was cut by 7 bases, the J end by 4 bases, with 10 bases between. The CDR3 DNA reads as TGTGCCAGCATCAAGGAAGGCACCGGGGAGCTGTTTTTT. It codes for CASIKEGTGELFF.

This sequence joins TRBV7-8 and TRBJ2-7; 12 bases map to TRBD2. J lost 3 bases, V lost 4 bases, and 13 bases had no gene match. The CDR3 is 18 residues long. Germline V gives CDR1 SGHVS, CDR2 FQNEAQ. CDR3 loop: CASSSLRLAGVQFYEQYF. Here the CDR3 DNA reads TGTGCCAGCAGCTCATTAAGACTAGCGGGAGTCCAATTCTACGAGCAGTACTTC.

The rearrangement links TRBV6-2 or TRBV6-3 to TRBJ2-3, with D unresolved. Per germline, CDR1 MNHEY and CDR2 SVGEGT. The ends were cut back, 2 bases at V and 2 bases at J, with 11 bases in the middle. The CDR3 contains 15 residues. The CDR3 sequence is CASSYDGRNTDTQYF. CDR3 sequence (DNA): TGTGCCAGCAGTTACGATGGCCGTAACACAGATACGCAGTATTTT.

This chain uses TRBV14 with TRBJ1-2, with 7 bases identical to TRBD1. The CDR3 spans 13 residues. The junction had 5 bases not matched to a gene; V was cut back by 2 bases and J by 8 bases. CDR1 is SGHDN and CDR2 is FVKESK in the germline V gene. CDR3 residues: CASSQTQGVGYTF. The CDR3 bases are TGTGCCAGCAGCCAAACGCAGGGGGTAGGCTACACCTTC.

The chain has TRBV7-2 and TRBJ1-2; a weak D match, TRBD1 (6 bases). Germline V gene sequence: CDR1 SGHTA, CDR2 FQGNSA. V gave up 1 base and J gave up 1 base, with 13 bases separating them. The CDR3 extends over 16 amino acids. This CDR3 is CASSLVGGSLNYGYTF. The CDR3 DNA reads TGTGCCAGCAGCTTAGTCGGGGGCAGTCTTAACTATGGCTACACCTTC.

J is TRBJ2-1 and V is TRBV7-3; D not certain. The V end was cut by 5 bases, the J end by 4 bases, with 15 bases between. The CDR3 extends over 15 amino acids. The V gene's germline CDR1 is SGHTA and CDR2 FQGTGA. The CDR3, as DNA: TGTGCCAGCAGCCCCAACTATGGACCTTACAATGAGCAGTTCTTC. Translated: CASSPNYGPYNEQFF.

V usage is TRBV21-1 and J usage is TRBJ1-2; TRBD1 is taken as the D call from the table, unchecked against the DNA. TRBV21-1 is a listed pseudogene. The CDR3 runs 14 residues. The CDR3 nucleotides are TGTGCCAGCAGCAAAGGGGGCAGGGGCTATGGCTACACCTTC. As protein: CASSKGGRGYGYTF.

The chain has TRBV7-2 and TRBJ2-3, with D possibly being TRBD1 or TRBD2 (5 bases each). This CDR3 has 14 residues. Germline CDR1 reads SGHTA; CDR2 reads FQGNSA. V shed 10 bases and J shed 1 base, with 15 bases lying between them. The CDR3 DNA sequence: TGTGCCACTAAGGTACGGGGACGCACAGATACGCAGTATTTT. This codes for CATKVRGRTDTQYF.

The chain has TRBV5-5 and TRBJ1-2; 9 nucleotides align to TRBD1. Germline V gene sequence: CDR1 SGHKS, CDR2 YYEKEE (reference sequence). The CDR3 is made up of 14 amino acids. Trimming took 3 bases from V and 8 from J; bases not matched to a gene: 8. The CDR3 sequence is CASSSPGQGEGYTF. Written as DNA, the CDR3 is TGTGCCAGCAGCTCACCGGGACAGGGCGAGGGCTACACCTTC.

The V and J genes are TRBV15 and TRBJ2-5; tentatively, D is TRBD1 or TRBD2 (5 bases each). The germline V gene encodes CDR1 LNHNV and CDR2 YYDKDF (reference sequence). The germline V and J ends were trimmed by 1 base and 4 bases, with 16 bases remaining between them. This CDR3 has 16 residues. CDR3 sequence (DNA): TGTGCCACCAGCAGAGGTTGGGACCGCGGATTAGAGACCCAGTACTTC. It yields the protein CATSRGWDRGLETQYF.

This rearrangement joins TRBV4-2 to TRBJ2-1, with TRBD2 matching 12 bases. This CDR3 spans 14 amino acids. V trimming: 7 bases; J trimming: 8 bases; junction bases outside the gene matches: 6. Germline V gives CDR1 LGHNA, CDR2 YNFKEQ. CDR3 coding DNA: TGTGCCAGCACCGAGACTAGCGGGAGTTATGAGCAGTTCTTC. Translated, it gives CASTETSGSYEQFF.

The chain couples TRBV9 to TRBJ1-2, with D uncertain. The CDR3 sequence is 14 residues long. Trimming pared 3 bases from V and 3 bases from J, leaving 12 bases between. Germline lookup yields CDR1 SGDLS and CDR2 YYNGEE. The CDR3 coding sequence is TGTGCCAGCAGCGACCATGGGCGGGACTATGGCTACACCTTC. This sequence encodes CASSDHGRDYGYTF. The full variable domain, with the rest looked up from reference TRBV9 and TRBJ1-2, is DSGVTQTPKHLITATGQRVTLRCSPRSGDLSVYWYQQSLDQGLQFLIQYYNGEERAKGNILERFSAQQFPDLHSELNLSSLELGDSALYFCASSDHGRDYGYTFGSGTRLTVV.

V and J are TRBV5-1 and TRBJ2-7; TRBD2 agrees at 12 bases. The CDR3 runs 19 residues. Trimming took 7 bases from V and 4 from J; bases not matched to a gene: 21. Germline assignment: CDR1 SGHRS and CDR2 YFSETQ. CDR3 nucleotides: TGCGCCAGCGCGTTAAACAGGGTTCTAGCGGGAGGGAGTACGTACGAGCAGTACTTC. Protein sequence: CASALNRVLAGGSTYEQYF. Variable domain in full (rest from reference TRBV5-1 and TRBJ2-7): KAGVTQTPRYLIKTRGQQVTLSCSPISGHRSVSWYQQTPGQGLQFLFEYFSETQRNKGNFPGRFSGRQFSNSRSEMNVSTLELGDSALYLCASALNRVLAGGSTYEQYFGPGTRLTVT.